This T cell receptor beta chain originates from a study of technical replicates of blood from a few donors. Libraries were prepared by immunoSEQ multiplex PCR; TCRdb keeps only in-frame clonotypes and omits some of them. The sample lists roughly 85,000 clones, approximately 95% occurring once. In germline, CDR1 is SGHVS, CDR2 FNYEAQ. Losses at the gene ends were 5 bases for V and 0 bases for J; bases not matched to a gene: 7. The CDR3 is 17 residues long. This clone was observed a single time. The sample comprised T cells isolated from PBMCs. The sequence came from a human donor in good health. This chain joins TRBV7-6 and TRBJ2-3; 11 nucleotides line up with TRBD1. This chain's CDR3 is CASSGGQGVPSTDTQYF. Here the CDR3 DNA reads TGTGCCAGCAGCGGGGGACAGGGGGTACCTAGCACAGATACGCAGTATTTT.